The 28 T cell receptor beta chains below come from one sample, sequenced in a study of naive and memory T cell subsets. Ligated cDNA underwent four rounds of PCR with nested alpha and beta constant region primers and SP2. Each CDR3 protein gets one entry after TCRdb re-called the 5' RACE reads with MiXCR. This table has over 45,000 distinct CDR3 sequences, more than 7.5% appearing once. The library had UMIs added by 3' ligation of an oligonucleotide to TCR cDNA. The receptors come from a female donor in good health.

Turning to this clonotype: A much larger clone differs from this one at a single base, so this may be a read error. The chain recombines TRBV12-3 or TRBV12-4 with TRBJ1-5; no clear D. Trimming cost V 6 bases and J 5 bases, with 17 bases left between them. CDR3 length: 15 amino acids. The CDR3 DNA is TGTGCCAGCAGATTTAACCATGGGGAGTATCAGCCCCAGCATTTT. Residues: CASRFNHGEYQPQHF.

Worth noting for this clonotype: It may be a read error: a sequence one base away is much more abundant. The V and J genes are TRBV3-1 and TRBJ1-3; unclear D gene. The CDR3 is 18 amino acids. Trimming left V 2 bases short and J 4 bases short, with 21 bases between. CDR1 and CDR2 from the germline V gene are LGHDT and YNNKEL (reference sequence). The CDR3, as DNA: TGTGCCAGCAGCCAAATTTTCCGAGGGAGTAGTAGCGGAAACACCATATATTTT. Amino acid sequence: CASSQIFRGSSSGNTIYF.

This clonotype was seen only a few times. This sequence joins TRBV28 and TRBJ2-7, with D unresolved. Germline V gene sequence: CDR1 MDHEN, CDR2 SYDVKM. Trimming stripped 2 bases from V and 4 bases from J, with 12 bases between. The CDR3 covers 14 residues. In DNA form, the CDR3 reads TGTGCCAGCAGTTTAGGTCGGATCCTTTACGAGCAGTACTTC. Protein product: CASSLGRILYEQYF.

A few counts support this clonotype. This chain joins TRBV12-3 or TRBV12-4 and TRBJ2-7; D gene ambiguous. The CDR3 totals 13 residues. The V end was cut by 0 bases, the J end by 3 bases, with 6 bases between. The CDR3 here is CASSLALFYEQYF. The CDR3 nucleotides read TGTGCCAGCAGTTTAGCGCTGTTCTACGAGCAGTACTTC.

This clonotype was counted at least ten times. The rearrangement links TRBV30 to TRBJ1-1, with D perhaps matching TRBD1 (5 bases). Germline V gene data show CDR1 as GTSNPN and CDR2 as SVGIG (reference sequence). V lost 8 bases and J lost 1, with 14 bases in between. This CDR3 comprises 13 residues. The CDR3 sequence is CARTTGANTEAFF. CDR3 nucleotide sequence: TGTGCCCGAACGACCGGGGCGAACACTGAAGCTTTCTTT.

The chain recombines TRBV5-1 with TRBJ2-3; 12 bases map to TRBD2. V dropped 0 bases and J dropped 2; count of bases not matched to a gene: 1. The CDR3 sequence is 16 residues long. Germline assignment: CDR1 SGHRS and CDR2 YFSETQ. CDR3 bases: TGCGCCAGCAGCTTGGGACTAGCGGGGGCCACAGATACGCAGTATTTT. It translates to CASSLGLAGATDTQYF.

In its sample, this clonotype was seen a few times. The gene calls are TRBV12-3 or TRBV12-4 and TRBJ2-7; D call uncertain. Trimming took off 6 bases at V and 2 bases at J, with 11 bases between the two ends. This CDR3 is 13 amino acids long. The CDR3 DNA follows: TGTGCCAGCAGCCGAGATGGGCCCTACGAGCAGTACTTC. This gives the protein CASSRDGPYEQYF.

This clonotype was counted a few times. This chain links TRBV27 with TRBJ2-3; D remains ambiguous. V was trimmed by 3 bases and J by 4 bases, leaving 11 bases between them. Per the germline V gene, CDR1 is MNHEY and CDR2 is SMNVEV (reference sequence). This CDR3 has 14 residues. Here the CDR3 DNA reads TGTGCCAGCAGTTTTTCGACAAATCCAGATACGCAGTATTTT. Translated, it gives CASSFSTNPDTQYF.

The V call is TRBV11-2, the J call TRBJ2-7; either TRBD1 or TRBD2 may fit D (6 bases each). Germline lookup yields CDR1 SGHAT and CDR2 FQNNGV. V dropped 1 base and J dropped 7 bases, with 11 bases sitting between them. This CDR3 spans 13 amino acids. CDR3 loop: CASSLVTGREQYF. The CDR3 DNA reads TGTGCCAGCAGCTTAGTAACAGGGAGGGAGCAGTACTTC.

This clonotype was seen at least ten times. The chain couples TRBV7-2 to TRBJ1-1, with 7 bases that match TRBD1. Germline CDR1 reads SGHTA; CDR2 reads FQGNSA. The CDR3 is made up of 14 amino acids. Losses at the gene ends were 2 bases for V and 4 bases for J; bases not matched to a gene: 4. The CDR3, as DNA: TGTGCCAGCAGCTTACCGACAGGGTTCACTGAAGCTTTCTTT. This translates into CASSLPTGFTEAFF.

This clonotype has just a few counts. The chain uses TRBV11-2 and TRBJ2-1; D is uncertain. CDR3 size: 16 residues. In germline, CDR1 is SGHAT, CDR2 FQNNGV. The V end was cut by 1 base, the J end by 0 bases, with 10 bases between. CDR3 nucleotide sequence: TGTGCCAGCAGCTTAGGTTGGGGTAGCTCCTACAATGAGCAGTTCTTC. Translating it yields CASSLGWGSSYNEQFF.

Many counts were recorded for this clonotype. This chain connects TRBV7-2 to TRBJ2-7; 7 positions match TRBD1. CDR3 size: 15 residues. J gave up 2 bases and V 1 base, and 5 bases lay outside the gene matches. Germline V gene data show CDR1 as SGHTA and CDR2 as FQGNSA. CDR3 residues: CASSLVGQVPYEQYF. The CDR3 DNA reads as TGTGCCAGCAGCTTAGTAGGACAGGTACCCTACGAGCAGTACTTC.

There are many counts of this clonotype. The CDR3 nucleotides read TGTGCCAGCAGCTTCGGGACAGCTAATCAGCCCCAGCATTTT. Residues: CASSFGTANQPQHF. V is TRBV7-9 and J is TRBJ1-5, with 7 bases that match TRBD1. This CDR3 is 14 amino acids long. The V gene's germline CDR1 is SEHNR and CDR2 FQNEAQ (reference sequence). J gave up 4 bases and V 3 bases, and 3 bases lay outside the gene matches.

This clonotype was seen repeatedly, ten times or more. The chain combines TRBV29-1 with TRBJ2-3; D unclear. The ends were cut back, 4 bases at V and 2 bases at J, with 7 bases in the middle. CDR3 length: 12 amino acids. Germline V lookup: CDR1 SQVTM, CDR2 ANQGSEA. The CDR3 DNA is TGCAGCGTTGTCGCCCCCACAGATACGCAGTATTTT. Protein product: CSVVAPTDTQYF.

V usage is TRBV19 and J usage is TRBJ1-2; D gene ambiguous. Germline V CDR1 and CDR2: LNHDA, SQIVND (reference sequence). The CDR3 has 13 amino acids. Between the trimmed V and J ends, which lost 6 bases and 2 bases, there was a span of 10 bases. CDR3 DNA sequence: TGTGCCAGTAGAAGAGGCCTGAACTATGGCTACACCTTC. As protein: CASRRGLNYGYTF.

This clonotype has a count of ten or more. This chain connects TRBV30 to TRBJ1-2; possible D gene TRBD1, 5 bases. The CDR3 consists of 14 residues. Trimming took 1 base from V and 4 from J, leaving 13 bases between them. Germline CDR1 GTSNPN, CDR2 SVGIG (reference sequence). The DNA of the CDR3 is TGTGCCTGGAGTGACTGGGGAGGGACCTATGGCTACACCTTC. It encodes CAWSDWGGTYGYTF.

A few counts support this clonotype. The chain is built from TRBV9 and TRBJ1-2, with D possibly matching TRBD1 (5 bases). With 0 bases removed from V and 4 bases from J, the gap between germline ends came to 16 bases. The CDR3 has 16 amino acids. Germline-derived CDR1 and CDR2 are SGDLS and YYNGEE. The CDR3 reads CASSVEGTGSGYGYTF. As DNA, the CDR3 is TGTGCCAGCAGCGTAGAAGGGACCGGGTCGGGCTATGGCTACACCTTC.

This clonotype was picked up a small number of times. The chain is built from TRBV9 and TRBJ1-1, with D possibly matching TRBD1 (5 bases). The CDR3 sequence is 15 residues long. The V end lost 0 bases, the J end lost 1 base, and 10 bases lay between the germline ends. The V gene's germline CDR1 is SGDLS and CDR2 YYNGEE. CDR3 region: CASSVEWGANTEAFF. CDR3 coding DNA: TGTGCCAGCAGCGTAGAATGGGGCGCGAACACTGAAGCTTTCTTT.

The genes are TRBV6-5 and TRBJ1-4; a possible D gene is TRBD1 (6 bases). Germline V gives CDR1 MNHEY, CDR2 SVGAGI. The CDR3 covers 11 residues. Trimming removed 6 bases from V and 13 bases from J, with 12 bases in between. This chain's CDR3 is CASSPGAGLFF. CDR3 bases: TGTGCCAGCAGCCCAGGGGCAGGACTGTTTTTT.

The sample holds many counts of this clonotype. The CDR3 here is CASSTGTGGRPNQPQHF. CDR3 DNA sequence: TGTGCCAGCAGCACAGGGACAGGGGGTCGACCTAATCAGCCCCAGCATTTT. V is TRBV7-9 and J is TRBJ1-5; 11 positions agree with TRBD1. Germline lookup yields CDR1 SEHNR and CDR2 FQNEAQ (reference sequence). The CDR3 runs to 17 residues. V trimming: 5 bases; J trimming: 4 bases; junction bases outside the gene matches: 10.

This clonotype was seen many times. This chain connects TRBV7-2 to TRBJ1-5; D is ambiguous. The CDR3 is made up of 14 amino acids. V lost 1 base, J lost 6 bases, and 10 bases lay in between. CDR1 SGHTA and CDR2 FQGNSA come from the germline V gene. The CDR3 here is CASSLGLPGQPQHF. CDR3 DNA sequence: TGTGCCAGCAGCTTAGGGTTGCCAGGTCAGCCCCAGCATTTT.

This clonotype appeared many times. This sequence joins TRBV28 and TRBJ2-7; 8 bases match TRBD2. The CDR3 is 16 amino acids. Germline CDR1 reads MDHEN; CDR2 reads SYDVKM. V trimming: 3 bases; J trimming: 1 base; junction bases outside the gene matches: 8. The CDR3 is CASSFLRGGGSYEQYF. The CDR3 nucleotides read TGTGCCAGCAGTTTCCTGCGGGGCGGGGGGTCCTACGAGCAGTACTTC.

V is TRBV7-2 and J is TRBJ2-1; weak D call: TRBD1 (8 bases). Per the germline V gene, CDR1 is SGHTA and CDR2 is FQGNSA. This CDR3 spans 17 amino acids. Trimming pared 2 bases from V and 4 bases from J, leaving 18 bases between. The CDR3 sequence: CASSLIRDRTRYNEQFF. CDR3 nucleotides: TGTGCCAGCAGCTTAATCCGGGACAGGACTAGGTACAATGAGCAGTTCTTC.

This clonotype has at least ten counts. The chain carries TRBV4-3 and TRBJ2-5; 7 bases agree with TRBD1. With V trimmed by 0 bases and J by 6 bases, 4 bases remained unmatched. The CDR3 has 14 amino acids. Germline CDR1 LGHNA, CDR2 YSLEER. The CDR3 protein is CASSQDRGRKTQYF. The CDR3 bases are TGCGCCAGCAGCCAAGACAGGGGGAGAAAGACCCAGTACTTC.

This chain connects TRBV20-1 to TRBJ1-6; D is ambiguous. Per germline, CDR1 DFQATT and CDR2 SNEGSKA (reference sequence). The V end was cut by 1 base, the J end by 0 bases, with 4 bases between. There are 14 residues in the CDR3. CDR3 residues: CSARAPSYNSPLHF. The CDR3 bases are TGCAGTGCTAGAGCGCCCTCCTATAATTCACCCCTCCACTTT.

The V and J genes are TRBV20-1 and TRBJ2-4; D might be TRBD2 (6 bases). CDR3 length: 17 amino acids. V was trimmed by 3 bases and J by 0 bases, leaving 18 bases between them. From germline, CDR1 is DFQATT and CDR2 SNEGSKA (reference sequence). CDR3 sequence reads: CSASILGGYGAKNIQYF. The CDR3 nucleotides read TGCAGTGCTAGCATTCTGGGGGGTTATGGAGCCAAAAACATTCAGTACTTC.

This clonotype has a handful of counts. The chain combines TRBV12-3 or TRBV12-4 with TRBJ2-7, with D perhaps matching TRBD2 (5 bases). V lost 5 bases and J 4 bases, leaving 9 bases between the germline ends. The CDR3 has 12 amino acids. The chain's CDR3 is CASSAPGYEQYF. Written as DNA, the CDR3 is TGTGCCAGCAGTGCGCCGGGGTACGAGCAGTACTTC.

This clonotype was seen repeatedly, ten times or more. The chain links TRBV27 to TRBJ1-5; 7 bases agree with TRBD1. J gave up 4 bases and V 5 bases, and 17 bases lay outside the gene matches. The CDR3 has 18 amino acids. The germline CDR1 and CDR2 sequences are MNHEY and SMNVEV (reference sequence). For the CDR3, the DNA is TGTGCCAGCAGTCCGAATATACTCGACAGGGTCTTTAATCAGCCCCAGCATTTT. Amino acids: CASSPNILDRVFNQPQHF.